A selection of T cell receptor beta chains follows, all from one sample in a study of CD8+CD57+ T cells in acquired aplastic anemia. One entry per CDR3 protein, called by TCRdb with MiXCR from the reads. The table records over 150,000 distinct CDR3 sequences, about 64% of them present only once. Sequencing was done on a sample of sorted CD4+, CD8+, or CD8+CD57+ T cells (not recorded which) from PBMCs. These receptors all stem from a human donor with aplastic anemia. CDR3s include the opening cysteine and the closing phenylalanine or tryptophan. D genes are given only for firm matches. The size of a clone is reported for some rows only, either as once, few or many, or as a class for expanded clones.

TRBD1 NA TRBJ2-1 TRBV2 TGTGCCAGCAGTGCGGACAGGGTAGGCAATGAGCAGTTCTTC CASSADRVGNEQFF
TRBD2 NA TRBJ2-1 TRBV10-3 TGTGCCGCGGGGGCTAGCGGGGGGAAAAATAACAATGAGCAGTTCTTC CAAGASGGKNNNEQFF
TRBD1 NA TRBJ1-6 TRBV7-2 TGTGCCAGCAGCCCGCCGGACAGGAGGAATTCACCCCTCCACTTT CASSPPDRRNSPLHF
NA NA TRBJ1-4 TRBV5-1 TGCGCCAGCAGCTTGGGCGGGAGTGAAAAACTGTTTTTT CASSLGGSEKLFF
NA NA TRBJ2-5 TRBV29-1 TGCAGCGTTGAGGGGTTAGTCTCAACAGAGACCCAGTACTTC CSVEGLVSTETQYF
TRBD1 NA TRBJ1-1 TRBV19 TGTGCCAGCACCCGACAGGGATTAGCTTTCTTT CASTRQGLAFF
NA NA TRBJ1-2 TRBV20-1 TGCAGTGCTAGAGGGACAACTAACTATGGCTACACCTTC CSARGTTNYGYTF
NA NA TRBJ1-1 TRBV20-1 TGCAGTGCGCAGAGAGGGGTCGACACTGAAGCTTTCTTT CSAQRGVDTEAFF
NA few TRBJ2-2 TRBV7-9 TGTGCCAGCAGCTTGGGCGGGGGCGCCCTAAGAGGGGAGCTGTTTTTT CASSLGGGALRGELFF
TRBD1 few TRBJ2-2 TRBV6-5 TGTGCCAGCAGTTACTCTCCGGGACAGGGGGCCGGGGAGCTGTTTTTT CASSYSPGQGAGELFF
TRBD1 medium-sized TRBJ2-7 TRBV24-1 TGTGCCACCAGCTCGGACAGGGAACCCTACGAGCAGTACTTC CATSSDREPYEQYF
NA NA TRBJ2-7 TRBV10-2 TGCGCCAGCAGCGCTGGGACTTCCTACTACGAGCAGTACTTC CASSAGTSYYEQYF
NA NA TRBJ2-7 TRBV7-2 TGTGCCAGCAGCTTAGACCTGTCCACCTACGAGCAGTACTTC CASSLDLSTYEQYF
TRBD2 NA TRBJ2-1 TRBV15 TGTGCCACCAGCGGCCGGACTAGCGGGGGGGACAATGAGCAGTTCTTC CATSGRTSGGDNEQFF
NA once TRBJ2-5 TRBV20-1 TGCAGTGCTATTGGAGGCCTCCAAGAGACCCAGTACTTC CSAIGGLQETQYF
TRBD1 NA TRBJ2-7 TRBV15 TGTGCCACCAGCAGAGATGTCAGGGGGCTTGGTTACGAGCAGTACTTC CATSRDVRGLGYEQYF
TRBD2 NA TRBJ2-1 TRBV14 TGTGCCAGCAGCCGCTCGACCTTACTAGCGGGGGTGGTCTTC CASSRSTLLAGVVF
NA NA TRBJ2-5 TRBV7-9 TGTGCCAGCAGGTCGGGGGCTCGTGAGACCCAGTACTTC CASRSGARETQYF
TRBD1 NA TRBJ2-2 TRBV20-1 TGCAGTTTCCGGGACAGGGTCACCGGGGAGCTGTTTTTT CSFRDRVTGELFF
NA once TRBJ2-2 TRBV12-3/TRBV12-4 TGTGCCAGCATTAGTCAGGCGGCCACCGGGGAGCTGTTTTTT CASISQAATGELFF
NA NA TRBJ2-1 TRBV15 TGTGCCACCAGCCTCCGATCCTACAATGAGCAGTTCTTC CATSLRSYNEQFF
NA few TRBJ2-7 TRBV24-1 TGTGCCACCAGTTCTGGGGGCTACGAGCAGTACTTC CATSSGGYEQYF
TRBD1 NA TRBJ2-1 TRBV5-4 TGTGCCAGCAGCATACGGGACAGGGAAGTAGGTGAGCAGTTCTTC CASSIRDREVGEQFF
NA few TRBJ2-1 TRBV11-2 TGTGCCAGCAGCTTAGGTAGCACAGGGTATGGTGAGCAGTTCTTC CASSLGSTGYGEQFF
TRBD1 few TRBJ2-5 TRBV29-1 TGCAGCGTTAGACAGGGGGGTGGAGAGACCCAGTACTTC CSVRQGGGETQYF
NA NA TRBJ2-7 TRBV7-3 TGTGCCAGCAGACGGGACACCGGAGGGTACGAGCAGTACTTC CASRRDTGGYEQYF
TRBD2 NA TRBJ2-7 TRBV7-9 TGTGCCAGCAGCTTTCCGGGCCTAGCGGGAGGTACCTCCTACGAGCAGTACTTC CASSFPGLAGGTSYEQYF
TRBD1 NA TRBJ1-6 TRBV7-2 TGTGCCAGCATCGGGACAGGGAACATTAATTCACCCCTCCACTTT CASIGTGNINSPLHF
NA few TRBJ1-4 TRBV7-3 TGTGCCAGCAGCCCCGATCGTGAAAAACTGTTTTTT CASSPDREKLFF
NA once TRBJ2-1 TRBV3-1 TGTGCCAGCAGCCAAGATGACCCCTACAATGAGCAGTTCTTC CASSQDDPYNEQFF
NA NA TRBJ1-4 TRBV7-9 TGTGCCAGCAGCTTATATATAGGCATATCTAATGAAAAACTGTTTTTT CASSLYIGISNEKLFF
NA few TRBJ2-1 TRBV7-2 TGTGCCAGCAGCTTGAACTCCTTAGACAATGAGCAGTTCTTC CASSLNSLDNEQFF
NA few TRBJ2-3 TRBV4-2 TGTGCCAGCAGCCAAGAAATCGGGTGGGGGTCTAGCACAGATACGCAGTATTTT CASSQEIGWGSSTDTQYF
NA NA TRBJ1-6 TRBV5-1 TGCGCCAGCAGCTTACAGGGTTCGGATTCACCCCTCCACTTT CASSLQGSDSPLHF
NA once TRBJ2-1 TRBV12-3/TRBV12-4 TGTGCCAGCAGTTTCAGGAGTCGGAATGAGCAGTTCTTC CASSFRSRNEQFF
NA few TRBJ1-1 TRBV7-9 TGTGCCAGCAGCACGGACACTAACACTGAAGCTTTCTTT CASSTDTNTEAFF
NA NA TRBJ2-2 TRBV20-1 TGCAGTGCTGGGGGTGGGGTGAACACCGGGAAGCTGTTTTTT CSAGGGVNTGKLFF
TRBD2 few TRBJ2-7 TRBV10-2 TGCGCCAGCAGTCCCGGACTAGCGGGGGACGAGCAGTACTTC CASSPGLAGDEQYF
NA NA TRBJ2-5 TRBV7-9 TGTGCCAGCAGCTGGGCGCAAGAGACCCAGTACTTC CASSWAQETQYF
NA NA TRBJ2-7 TRBV20-1 TGCAGTCTGAGCGGTACCTCCTACGAGCAGTACTTC CSLSGTSYEQYF
NA NA TRBJ1-1 TRBV25-1 TGTGCCAGCACTGAAAGCACAGAACGAGGATATGAAGCTTTCTTT CASTESTERGYEAFF
NA once TRBJ1-6 TRBV5-8 TGTGCCAGCAGCCCCCCCCGCAGGGGTCTCTATAATTCACCCCTCCACTTT CASSPPRRGLYNSPLHF
NA once TRBJ1-6 TRBV7-9 TGTGCCAGCAGCTTCGGGGAGAGGTTGGGGTCACCCCTCCACTTT CASSFGERLGSPLHF
TRBD1 NA TRBJ2-5 TRBV11-2 TGTGCCAGTGGACAGGGGATCCAAGAGACCCAGTACTTC CASGQGIQETQYF
NA NA TRBJ1-2 TRBV5-1 TGCGCCAGCAGCTTGGAAGTGGAACTCTATGGCTACACCTTC CASSLEVELYGYTF
TRBD1 NA TRBJ2-7 TRBV10-1 TGCGCCAGCAGTGAGCAGGACAGGAAGCACGAGCAGTACTTC CASSEQDRKHEQYF
NA NA TRBJ2-3 TRBV13 TGTGCCAGCAGGCAACAGAGCACAGATACGCAGTATTTT CASRQQSTDTQYF
NA few TRBJ2-2 TRBV2 TGTGCCAGCAGTGGTGACACCAACACCGGGGAGCTGTTTTTT CASSGDTNTGELFF
NA NA TRBJ1-1 TRBV9 TGTGCCAGCAGCACTTTGGGCAGGGTGGAGAACACTGAAGCTTTCTTT CASSTLGRVENTEAFF
NA NA TRBJ2-7 TRBV2 TGTGCCAGCAGTGAAGGTGGGACGGTCTCCTACGAGCAGTACTTC CASSEGGTVSYEQYF
NA NA TRBJ1-1 TRBV19 TGTGCCAGTAGTCTCCCCCAGGGAGACACTGAAGCTTTCTTT CASSLPQGDTEAFF
TRBD1 many TRBJ1-2 TRBV11-2 TGTGCCAGCAGCATATGGACAGGGGGTTACTATGGCTACACCTTC CASSIWTGGYYGYTF
NA NA TRBJ2-7 TRBV7-9 TGTGCCAGCAGCTTAGGGGGCCCCTACGAGCAGTACTTC CASSLGGPYEQYF
NA NA TRBJ1-6 TRBV2 TGTGCCAGCAGGCCTAACAGGAGTTATAATTCACCCCTCCACTTT CASRPNRSYNSPLHF